The clone carrying this T cell receptor (beta chain) was seen ten or more times. Nominally healthy donors were sampled, though unrecorded immune exposures were likely. Use of 60 Vbeta and 13 Jbeta primers characterized the PCR. Only in-frame clones appear in the TCRdb table, and some are missing; sequencing was by immunoSEQ multiplex PCR. The sample consists of under 150,000 clones, about 81% of them appearing once. The source of the sample is a study of cytomegalovirus exposure and HLA in healthy donors. The CDR3 is made up of 15 amino acids. CDR1 LGHNA and CDR2 YSLEER come from the germline V gene. V lost 0 bases, J lost 10 bases, and 11 bases stayed unmatched.

This receptor was identified in a middle-aged woman in good health and CMV-seropositive. The chain carries TRBV4-3 and TRBJ1-1; 7 positions agree with TRBD1. The specimen sequenced was PBMCs. CDR3 loop: CASSQDPLQGLGAFF. DNA of the CDR3: TGCGCCAGCAGCCAAGATCCCCTACAGGGGTTGGGAGCTTTCTTT.